This passage covers 10 T cell receptor beta chains from one sample sequenced in a study of blood T cell repertoires in COVID-19. Sequencing used immunoSEQ multiplex PCR; TCRdb keeps in-frame clones, though not all of them. The table shows 450,000 to 600,000 clones, with about nine tenths occurring only once. The sequencing input was PBMCs or T cells enriched from blood (not recorded which). All receptors derive from a woman under 30 who had recovered from COVID-19.

The chain couples TRBV7-2 to TRBJ1-2; perhaps TRBD1 as D (5 bases). Germline lookup yields CDR1 SGHTA and CDR2 FQGNSA. The CDR3 consists of 16 residues. Trimming took 1 base from V and 1 from J, leaving 13 bases between them. CDR3 nucleotide sequence: TGTGCCAGCAGCTTAGAATCAGGGCAGATTAACTATGGCTACACCTTC. Protein: CASSLESGQINYGYTF. Looking up the rest from reference TRBV7-2 and TRBJ1-2 gives the full variable domain: GAGVSQSPSNKVTEKGKDVELRCDPISGHTALYWYRQSLGQGLEFLIYFQGNSAPDKSGLPSDRFSAERTGGSVSTLTIQRTQQEDSAVYLCASSLESGQINYGYTFGSGTRLTVV.

This clone was recorded a few times. V and J are TRBV6-6 and TRBJ1-5; 7 nucleotides line up with TRBD1. Germline V gene sequence: CDR1 MNHNY, CDR2 SVGAGI (reference sequence). J lost 6 bases, V lost 2 bases, and 4 bases had no gene match. The CDR3 covers 14 residues. This CDR3 reads CASSYATGSQPQHF. The CDR3 nucleotides read TGTGCCAGCAGTTACGCGACAGGGAGTCAGCCCCAGCATTTT.

The genes are TRBV7-9 and TRBJ1-1, with D unresolved. This CDR3 contains 12 residues. From germline, CDR1 is SEHNR and CDR2 FQNEAQ (reference sequence). The V end lost 8 bases, the J end lost 4 bases, and 11 bases lay between the germline ends. The CDR3 sequence: CASQRAATEAFF. The CDR3 DNA follows: TGTGCCAGCCAGCGGGCGGCCACTGAAGCTTTCTTT. Full variable domain (remainder filled in from reference TRBV7-9 and TRBJ1-1): DTGVSQNPRHKITKRGQNVTFRCDPISEHNRLYWYRQTLGQGPEFLTYFQNEAQLEKSRLLSDRFSAERPKGSFSTLEIQRTEQGDSAMYLCASQRAATEAFFGQGTRLTVV.

This chain joins TRBV9 and TRBJ2-1, with D unclear. V lost 3 bases and J 4 bases, leaving 11 bases between the germline ends. The CDR3 extends over 14 amino acids. Germline V gene lookup returns CDR1 SGDLS and CDR2 YYNGEE. The CDR3 coding sequence is TGTGCCAGCAGCGAAAATCCTAGATACAATGAGCAGTTCTTC. Translation: CASSENPRYNEQFF.

This clone was detected only once. This chain joins TRBV19 and TRBJ2-2; D unresolved. This CDR3 contains 13 residues. Trimming shortened V by 5 bases and J by 6 bases, and 10 bases separated the two germline ends. Germline CDR1 LNHDA, CDR2 SQIVND (reference sequence). The CDR3 coding sequence is TGTGCCAGTAGTTTTCGTCCCGCCGGGGAGCTGTTTTTT. As protein: CASSFRPAGELFF. The full variable domain, rest sourced from reference TRBV19 and TRBJ2-2, is DGGITQSPKYLFRKEGQNVTLSCEQNLNHDAMYWYRQDPGQGLRLIYYSQIVNDFQKGDIAEGYSVSREKKESFPLTVTSAQKNPTAFYLCASSFRPAGELFFGEGSRLTVL.

A single count supports this clone. The gene calls are TRBV5-1 and TRBJ2-3; no firm D call. Deletions cut 0 bases from V and 5 bases from J, with 10 bases between. The length of the CDR3 is 14 residues. Looked up from germline, CDR1 is SGHRS and CDR2 is YFSETQ. The CDR3 nucleotides are TGCGCCAGCAGCTTGGGACAAATACAAGATACGCAGTATTTT. It codes for CASSLGQIQDTQYF.

CDR3 protein: CASSSTSGGYNEQFF. Here the CDR3 DNA reads TGTGCCAGCAGTTCAACTAGCGGGGGGTACAATGAGCAGTTCTTC. The V call is TRBV27, the J call TRBJ2-1; 12 positions match TRBD2. V shed 4 bases, J shed 4 bases, and the junction held 2 bases outside the gene matches. The germline CDR1 and CDR2 sequences are MNHEY and SMNVEV (reference sequence). The CDR3 is 15 amino acids.

This chain uses TRBV6-1 with TRBJ1-4; D is ambiguous. Germline loops: CDR1 MNHNS, CDR2 SASEGT. The CDR3 has 14 amino acids. The V and J ends lost 1 base and 8 bases respectively, with 11 bases between them. The CDR3 nucleotides are TGTGCCAGCAGTGAAGAAAGACTGAGGGAAAAACTGTTTTTT. It encodes CASSEERLREKLFF.

The chain is built from TRBV7-8 and TRBJ1-3; 7 nucleotides line up with TRBD1. Per the germline V gene, CDR1 is SGHVS and CDR2 is FQNEAQ. J gave up 0 bases and V 5 bases, and 10 bases lay outside the gene matches. The CDR3 runs to 17 residues. In DNA form, the CDR3 reads TGTGCCAGCAGCACTGACAGGGTTCCTCTCTCTGGAAACACCATATATTTT. It codes for CASSTDRVPLSGNTIYF.

The CDR3 is CASSFGTGLNSPLHF. The CDR3 DNA is TGTGCCAGCAGCTTTGGGACAGGGCTCAATTCACCCCTCCACTTT. This chain joins TRBV11-2 and TRBJ1-6, with TRBD1 matching 9 bases. Germline V CDR1 and CDR2: SGHAT, FQNNGV. Trimming removed 3 bases from V and 7 bases from J; junction bases left unmatched: 4. The CDR3 consists of 15 residues.